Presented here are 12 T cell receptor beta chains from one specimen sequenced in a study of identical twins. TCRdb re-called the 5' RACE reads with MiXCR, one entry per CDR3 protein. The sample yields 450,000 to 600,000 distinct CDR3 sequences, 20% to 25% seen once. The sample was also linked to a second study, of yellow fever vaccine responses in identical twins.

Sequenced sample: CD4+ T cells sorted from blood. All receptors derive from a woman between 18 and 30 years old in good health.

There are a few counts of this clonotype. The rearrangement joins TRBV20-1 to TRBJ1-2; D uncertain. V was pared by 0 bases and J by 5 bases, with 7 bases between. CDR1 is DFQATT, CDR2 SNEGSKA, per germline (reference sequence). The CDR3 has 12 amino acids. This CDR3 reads CSAREVTYGYTF. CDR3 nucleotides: TGCAGTGCTAGAGAGGTGACGTATGGCTACACCTTC.

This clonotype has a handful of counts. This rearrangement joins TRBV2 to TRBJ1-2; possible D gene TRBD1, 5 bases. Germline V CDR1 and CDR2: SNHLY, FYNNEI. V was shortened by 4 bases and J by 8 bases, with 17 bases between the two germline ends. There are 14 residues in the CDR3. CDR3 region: CASSGDLEDGGYTF. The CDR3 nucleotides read TGTGCCAGCAGTGGGGACCTAGAGGACGGGGGCTACACCTTC.

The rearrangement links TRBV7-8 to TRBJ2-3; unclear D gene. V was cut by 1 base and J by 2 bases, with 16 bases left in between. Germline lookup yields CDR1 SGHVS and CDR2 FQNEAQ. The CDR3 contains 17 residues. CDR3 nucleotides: TGTGCCAGCAGCTTAGGCGCAGGTCCGGGTAACACAGATACGCAGTATTTT. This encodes CASSLGAGPGNTDTQYF.

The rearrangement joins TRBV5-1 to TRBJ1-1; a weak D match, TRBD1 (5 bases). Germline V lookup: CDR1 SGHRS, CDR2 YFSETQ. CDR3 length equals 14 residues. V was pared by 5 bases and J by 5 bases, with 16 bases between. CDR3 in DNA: TGCGCCAGCAGTCTGCCCGGGGACGGAACTGAAGCTTTCTTT. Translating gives CASSLPGDGTEAFF.

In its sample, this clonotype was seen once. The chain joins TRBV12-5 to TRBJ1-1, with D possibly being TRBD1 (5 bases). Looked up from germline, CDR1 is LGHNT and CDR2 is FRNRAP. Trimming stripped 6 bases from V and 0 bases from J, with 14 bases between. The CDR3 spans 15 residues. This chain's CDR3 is CASGYPGKLNTEAFF. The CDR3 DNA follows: TGTGCTAGTGGGTATCCAGGGAAACTGAACACTGAAGCTTTCTTT.

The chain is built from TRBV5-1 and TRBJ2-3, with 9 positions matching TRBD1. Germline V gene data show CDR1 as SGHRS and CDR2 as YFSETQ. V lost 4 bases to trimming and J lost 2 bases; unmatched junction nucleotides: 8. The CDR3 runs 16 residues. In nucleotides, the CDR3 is TGCGCCAGCAGCCTAGGACAGGGGTCGGCCACAGATACGCAGTATTTT. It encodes CASSLGQGSATDTQYF.

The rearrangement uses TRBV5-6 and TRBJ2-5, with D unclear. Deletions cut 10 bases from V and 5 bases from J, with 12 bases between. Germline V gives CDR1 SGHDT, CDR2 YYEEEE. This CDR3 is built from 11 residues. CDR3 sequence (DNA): TGTGCCTCCCACCTCCGGGAGACCCAGTACTTC. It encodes CASHLRETQYF.

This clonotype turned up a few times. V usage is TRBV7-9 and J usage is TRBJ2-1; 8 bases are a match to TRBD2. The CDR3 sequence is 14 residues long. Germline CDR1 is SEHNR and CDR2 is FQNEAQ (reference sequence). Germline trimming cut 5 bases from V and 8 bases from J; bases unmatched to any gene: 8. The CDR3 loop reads CASSPGSGTDEQFF. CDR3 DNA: TGTGCCAGCAGCCCTGGTAGCGGGACCGATGAGCAGTTCTTC. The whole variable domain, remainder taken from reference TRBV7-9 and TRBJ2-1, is DTGVSQNPRHKITKRGQNVTFRCDPISEHNRLYWYRQTLGQGPEFLTYFQNEAQLEKSRLLSDRFSAERPKGSFSTLEIQRTEQGDSAMYLCASSPGSGTDEQFFGPGTRLTVL.

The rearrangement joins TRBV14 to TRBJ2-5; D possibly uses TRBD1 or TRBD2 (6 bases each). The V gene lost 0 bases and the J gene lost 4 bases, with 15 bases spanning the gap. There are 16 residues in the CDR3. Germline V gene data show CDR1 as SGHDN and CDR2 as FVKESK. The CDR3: CASSQDRGAAGETQYF. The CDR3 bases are TGTGCCAGCAGCCAAGATAGGGGGGCCGCCGGAGAGACCCAGTACTTC.

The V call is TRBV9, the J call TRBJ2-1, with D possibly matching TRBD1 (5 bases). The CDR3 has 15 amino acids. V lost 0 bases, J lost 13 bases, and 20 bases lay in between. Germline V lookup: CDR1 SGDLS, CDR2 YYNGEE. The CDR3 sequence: CASSVAVDSLIGQFF. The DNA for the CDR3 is TGTGCCAGCAGCGTAGCCGTAGACAGCCTAATTGGCCAGTTCTTC.

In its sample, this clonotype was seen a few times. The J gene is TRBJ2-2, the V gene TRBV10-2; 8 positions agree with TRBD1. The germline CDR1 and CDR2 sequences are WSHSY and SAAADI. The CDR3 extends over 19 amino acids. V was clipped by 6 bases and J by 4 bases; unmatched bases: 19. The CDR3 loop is CASRGAPGTGELSTGELFF. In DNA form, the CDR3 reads TGCGCCAGCAGGGGGGCTCCCGGGACAGGCGAATTAAGCACCGGGGAGCTGTTTTTT.

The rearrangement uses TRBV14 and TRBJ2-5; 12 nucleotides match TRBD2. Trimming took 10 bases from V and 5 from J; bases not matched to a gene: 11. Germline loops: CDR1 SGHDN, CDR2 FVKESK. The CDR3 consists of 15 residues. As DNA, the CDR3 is TGTGCCACCGCATTGACTAGCGGGAGCGAGGAGACCCAGTACTTC. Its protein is CATALTSGSEETQYF.